The entry below describes one T cell receptor beta chain. This clonotype was detected ten times or more. It has no known antigen specificity. No clone much larger than this one lies a single base away; base qualities are absent. V is pared back by 1 base and J by 6 bases, with 7 bases lying between the germline termini. The CDR3 covers 13 residues, taking in both the cysteine and the phenylalanine. Of the read, only the CDR3 DNA is kept; its 39 bases are in frame from base 1. This sample was included in a study of T cells in Graves' hyperthyroidism and ophthalmopathy (dated by TCRdb to between 2017 and 2020). Describing the broader study: Peripheral blood was collected at initial diagnosis, before any treatment. In addition, the study compared T-cell repertoires in thyroid tissue and in blood from several Graves' hyperthyroidism patients. TCR V-J signatures able to tell the groups apart were searched for in a discovery cohort of 90 to 100 patients, of whom 40 to 45 had Graves' ophthalmopathy and around 56 had stable Graves' hyperthyroidism. TCR Vbeta CDR3 sequencing of 120 to 150 peripheral blood samples (43 ophthalmopathy, over 70 hyperthyroidism and approximately 17 progressor patients) is reported in the paper. After blood sampling, hyperthyroidism patients were treated with methimazole at a starting dose of 30 mg daily, and ophthalmopathy patients were treated with high-dose intravenous methylprednisolone. Prospective prediction of ophthalmopathy was tested in an independent validation cohort of approximately 19 hyperthyroidism patients and some 17 patients who later progressed to ophthalmopathy. The 75 to 100 discovery patients were randomly split 7:3 into training and test sets. The study at large found these results: Most expanded thyroid clonotypes (frequency above 0.001) were also detected in blood, a finding suggesting that blood repertoires may reflect thyroid immune responses. A 13 V-J signature model separated ophthalmopathy from stable hyperthyroidism, with roughly 88% sensitivity and 81.08% specificity in cross-validation and 80%/75% in testing. Sample size was not statistically predetermined, and blinding of investigators to group allocation was not performed. During validation, the model predicted progression to ophthalmopathy a median of around 6 months ahead of onset, with more than 60% sensitivity and less than 85% specificity.

TCR beta CDR3 regions were amplified from RNA transcripts. For the first round of RT-PCR on the TCR CDR3, the HTBI primer set was used together with the Qiagen OneStep RT-PCR kit. Libraries were constructed in a second round of multiplex PCR, after which size selection and purification were carried out. Paired-end sequencing of the libraries was performed with 100 bp reads on an Illumina HiSeq2000. As for the authors' bioinformatics: Raw data were processed with SOAPnuke, discarding reads with adapters, uncalled bases, mean Phred below 15, or no exact constant-primer or identifier match. COPE v1.2.5 was used to merge high-quality paired reads, and clonotypes were defined as unique nucleotide sequences. Clonotypes were aligned to IMGT TRBV, TRBD and TRBJ reference segments using MiTCR v1.1. Analysis was restricted to V-J combinations with a frequency above 0.0001, which covered about 99% of repertoires. The TCS score was defined as F50 (clonal expansion) divided by E x V (chaos), with BLOSUM62-based TCRdist calculated between CDR3 peptides within each V-J. Welch's t-statistics and random forest reduced 514 V-J features to 13, which were used in a naive Bayes classifier (R e1071). TCRdb trimmed public reads at Q25 via fastp, called clones via MiXCR and kept in-frame beta chains. Rows are unified per CDR3 protein, each entry keeping the most common DNA and genes. V and J calls and clone size were set by TCRdb, not the authors. The sample table holds 400,000 to 450,000 distinct CDR3 sequences, of which roughly 14% were seen once. Roughly 13% of the sample rests with the top ten.

Ophthalmopathy patients had moderately to severely active disease, Clinical Activity Score of at least 3, NOSPECS grade of at least 4, and duration under 3 months. Patients with uncontrolled infections, other autoimmune diseases, pregnancy or lactation were excluded. Diagnoses were established on the basis of clinical symptoms, serum thyroxine and TRAb, thyroid ultrasound, and orbital computed tomography. PBMCs were isolated from 7.5 to 10 ml of fresh peripheral blood by Ficoll-Paque density gradient centrifugation. Trizol reagent was used to extract total RNA, and RNA quality was then checked on an Agilent 2100 Bioanalyzer.

The sequence derives from a young man with Graves' ophthalmopathy. The material sequenced was blood. This sequence uses TRBV12-3 or TRBV12-4 and TRBJ1-5, with no reliable assignment of the D segment. This receptor has the CDR3 CASSLVGLQPQHF. The DNA sequence is as follows: TGTGCCAGCAGTTTAGTAGGGCTTCAGCCCCAGCATTTT.